Listed below are T cell receptor beta chains from one sample, sequenced in a study of human T cells and chemical hapten exposure. One entry per CDR3 protein results from TCRdb running MiXCR on the RACE reads. Among roughly 90,000 distinct CDR3 sequences listed, roughly 9.1% were seen once. Source: whole blood, taken in connection with sensitization to the hapten diphenylcyclopropenone (DPC). The receptors derive from a woman aged 40-49 years with alopecia areata. Some clones in this sample may be carry-over from other donors' samples. The CDR3 runs from the conserved cysteine through the conserved F or W. D genes are given only for firm matches. The size of a clone is reported for some rows only, either as once, few or many, or as a class for expanded clones.

D: .
size: few
V: TRBV29-1
J: TRBJ2-3
DNA: TGCAGCGTTGTGGGGGGACTCACAGATACGCAGTATTTT
CDR3: CSVVGGLTDTQYF

D: .
size: .
V: TRBV2
J: TRBJ2-5
DNA: TGTGCCAGTGTCGACCCGCTTGAAACCCAGTACTTC
CDR3: CASVDPLETQYF

D: .
size: .
V: TRBV6-2/TRBV6-3
J: TRBJ2-1
DNA: TGTGCCAGCAGTTATGCCGGGACCCCCGATGAGCAGTTCTTC
CDR3: CASSYAGTPDEQFF

D: .
size: many
V: TRBV7-8
J: TRBJ1-5
DNA: TGTGCCAGCAGCTCGACAGATAGCAATCAGCCCCAGCATTTT
CDR3: CASSSTDSNQPQHF

D: TRBD1
size: many
V: TRBV11-2
J: TRBJ2-7
DNA: TGTGCCAGCAGCTTAGATTGGGACAGGCCAACCTACGAGCAGTACTTC
CDR3: CASSLDWDRPTYEQYF

D: .
size: few
V: TRBV5-1
J: TRBJ1-1
DNA: TGCGCCAGCAGCTTGCAGGGCGCTGAAGCTTTCTTT
CDR3: CASSLQGAEAFF

D: .
size: few
V: TRBV5-5
J: TRBJ1-1
DNA: TGTGCCAGCAGCTTGACCGTATTGAGTACTGAAGCTTTCTTT
CDR3: CASSLTVLSTEAFF

D: .
size: few
V: TRBV10-3
J: TRBJ2-7
DNA: TGTGCCATCAGTGAGTTTAGTAACTCCTACGAGCAGTACTTC
CDR3: CAISEFSNSYEQYF

D: .
size: many
V: TRBV18
J: TRBJ1-1
DNA: TGTGCCAGCTCACCAAACCTGAACACTGAAGCTTTCTTT
CDR3: CASSPNLNTEAFF

D: TRBD1
size: many
V: TRBV18
J: TRBJ2-1
DNA: TGTGCCAGCTCACCAAACCGGGACAGCTCCTACAATGAGCAGTTCTTC
CDR3: CASSPNRDSSYNEQFF

D: .
size: many
V: TRBV11-2
J: TRBJ2-3
DNA: TGTGCCAGCAGCCGGCCTCGGCTAGCCGGATGGCCCGATACGCAGTATTTT
CDR3: CASSRPRLAGWPDTQYF

D: .
size: .
V: TRBV6-2/TRBV6-3
J: TRBJ2-3
DNA: TGTGCCAGCAGTTCGGGGGGCACAGATACGCAGTATTTT
CDR3: CASSSGGTDTQYF

D: .
size: few
V: TRBV7-9
J: TRBJ1-2
DNA: TGTGCCAGCAGTTGGGAACTACGTGGTGGCTACACCTTC
CDR3: CASSWELRGGYTF

D: .
size: many
V: TRBV18
J: TRBJ1-5
DNA: TGTGCCAGCTCACCTTCGCGGAATCAGCCCCAGCATTTT
CDR3: CASSPSRNQPQHF

D: .
size: many
V: TRBV2
J: TRBJ2-7
DNA: TGTGCCAGCAGTGAAAACCCCCCGGGAAGACCTCTATCCTACGAGCAGTACTTC
CDR3: CASSENPPGRPLSYEQYF

D: TRBD1
size: few
V: TRBV6-6
J: TRBJ2-7
DNA: TGTGCCAGCAGTTCCACCGGGACAGCTACTTACGAGCAGTACTTC
CDR3: CASSSTGTATYEQYF

D: .
size: many
V: TRBV6-5
J: TRBJ1-4
DNA: TGTGCCAGCAGTTACTCGATGAGAACCACAACTAATGAAAAACTGTTTTTT
CDR3: CASSYSMRTTTNEKLFF

D: .
size: many
V: TRBV27
J: TRBJ2-3
DNA: TGTGCCAGCAGTTTATCGTGGGCAGATACGCAGTATTTT
CDR3: CASSLSWADTQYF

D: .
size: many
V: TRBV7-6
J: TRBJ2-5
DNA: TGTGCCAGCAGCTTATGGCGAGAGACCCAGTACTTC
CDR3: CASSLWRETQYF

D: .
size: many
V: TRBV7-2
J: TRBJ2-4
DNA: TGTGCCAGCAGCCTAGGAGACTGGCGTGTAGCCAAAAACATTCAGTACTTC
CDR3: CASSLGDWRVAKNIQYF

D: .
size: many
V: TRBV7-9
J: TRBJ1-3
DNA: TGTGCCAGCAGCTTACTAGCGGCCGGGGGCACCATATATTTT
CDR3: CASSLLAAGGTIYF

D: .
size: many
V: TRBV7-9
J: TRBJ1-1
DNA: TGTGCCAGCAGCTTACGGGCAGCCGGTGAAGCTTTCTTT
CDR3: CASSLRAAGEAFF

D: .
size: few
V: TRBV6-5
J: TRBJ2-7
DNA: TGTGCCAGCAGTTACCGACGACGGACGAACGAGCAGTACTTC
CDR3: CASSYRRRTNEQYF

D: .
size: many
V: TRBV20-1
J: TRBJ2-3
DNA: TGCAGTGCTAGAGTTACAACCCATCAGGGGCCCCCAGATACGCAGTATTTT
CDR3: CSARVTTHQGPPDTQYF